The 14 T cell receptor beta chains below were found in one sample sequenced in a study of blood T cell repertoires in COVID-19. TCRdb's copy holds only in-frame clones and misses some; the assay was immunoSEQ multiplex PCR. The data show 250,000 to 300,000 clones, over 85% seen once. The sample consisted of PBMCs or T cells enriched from blood (not recorded which). The receptors shown here come from a woman in her sixties or seventies who had recovered from COVID-19.

The CDR3 bases are TGTGCCAGCAGCCGGACTAGCGGGAGGTCGGTCAATGAGCAGTTCTTC. Protein sequence: CASSRTSGRSVNEQFF. This chain connects TRBV4-2 to TRBJ2-1, with 14 bases matching TRBD2. The germline CDR1 and CDR2 sequences are LGHNA and YNFKEQ. This CDR3 is 16 amino acids long. The V gene end was trimmed by 4 bases and the J gene end by 6 bases; junction bases not matched to a gene: 5.

The chain carries TRBV6-5 and TRBJ1-4, with no clear D. The CDR3 loop spans 15 amino acids. Trimming pared 6 bases from V and 7 bases from J, leaving 18 bases between. Looked up from germline, CDR1 is MNHEY and CDR2 is SVGAGI. The CDR3 nucleotides are TGTGCCAGCAGGCCCCCACTCGGGAATGGTGAAAAACTGTTTTTT. Amino acids: CASRPPLGNGEKLFF.

The chain uses TRBV9 and TRBJ2-1; the D gene is possibly TRBD2 (5 bases). CDR3 size: 15 residues. V lost 0 bases and J 6 bases, leaving 13 bases between the germline ends. Looked up from germline, CDR1 is SGDLS and CDR2 is YYNGEE. As DNA, the CDR3 is TGTGCCAGCAGCGTAGACGGGAACCCTCTCAATGAGCAGTTCTTC. It yields the protein CASSVDGNPLNEQFF. Looking up the rest from reference TRBV9 and TRBJ2-1 gives the full variable domain: DSGVTQTPKHLITATGQRVTLRCSPRSGDLSVYWYQQSLDQGLQFLIQYYNGEERAKGNILERFSAQQFPDLHSELNLSSLELGDSALYFCASSVDGNPLNEQFFGPGTRLTVL.

The chain employs TRBV27 and TRBJ1-2; tentatively, D is TRBD1 (6 bases). The V and J ends lost 3 bases and 7 bases respectively, with 12 bases between them. This CDR3 spans 13 amino acids. Germline CDR1 is MNHEY and CDR2 is SMNVEV (reference sequence). DNA of the CDR3: TGTGCCAGCAGTTTTGGGGGCCGGGGTGGCTACACCTTC. This translates into CASSFGGRGGYTF.

This clone was detected a few times. The chain has TRBV29-1 and TRBJ1-1; TRBD1 is a possible D gene (5 bases). V was cut by 3 bases and J by 11 bases, with 16 bases left in between. Germline CDR1 and CDR2: SQVTM and ANQGSEA. This CDR3 spans 12 amino acids. The CDR3 region is CSVDWGGGEAFF. In nucleotides, the CDR3 is TGCAGCGTTGACTGGGGGGGAGGTGAGGCTTTCTTT.

This chain joins TRBV21-1 and TRBJ2-1; the listed D gene, TRBD2, was not tested against the DNA. TRBV21-1 is described as a pseudogene. The CDR3 covers 14 residues. In DNA, the CDR3 is TGTGCCAGCTCAGGACTAGCGGGAGTCAATGAGCAGTTCTTC. Protein product: CASSGLAGVNEQFF.

The genes are TRBV6-6 and TRBJ2-3; 14 bases map to TRBD2. CDR1 and CDR2 from the germline V gene are MNHNY and SVGAGI (reference sequence). The length of the CDR3 is 15 residues. The V segment lost 6 bases and the J segment 12 bases; nucleotides outside the gene matches: 11. The chain's CDR3 is CASRQGLAGVYSQYF. In DNA form, the CDR3 reads TGTGCCAGCAGACAGGGACTAGCGGGGGTTTATTCCCAGTATTTT.

The chain recombines TRBV3-1 (or the pseudogene TRBV3-2) with TRBJ1-1; D is possibly TRBD1 (6 bases). Trimming left V 5 bases short and J 1 base short, with 8 bases between. Germline CDR1 and CDR2: LGHDT and YNNKEL (reference sequence). CDR3 length: 13 residues. CDR3 sequence reads: CASSSQGNTEAFF. The CDR3 region has the DNA TGTGCCAGCAGCTCACAGGGGAACACTGAAGCTTTCTTT.

The chain couples TRBV6-5 to TRBJ2-5, with a weak D call TRBD1 (6 bases). Germline V CDR1 and CDR2: MNHEY, SVGAGI. With 7 bases removed from V and 5 bases from J, the gap between germline ends came to 14 bases. The CDR3 length is 13 residues. CDR3 sequence: CASTLQGTETQYF. CDR3 sequence (DNA): TGTGCCAGCACTCTACAGGGTACGGAGACCCAGTACTTC.

The chain employs TRBV4-1 and TRBJ2-7; 11 bases agree with TRBD1. Per germline, CDR1 MGHRA and CDR2 YSYEKL. V lost 3 bases and J lost 3; bases outside the gene matches: 4. The CDR3 totals 15 residues. The CDR3 loop reads CASSHPGQGVYEQYF. The DNA of the CDR3 is TGCGCCAGCAGCCATCCGGGACAGGGGGTCTACGAGCAGTACTTC.

The CDR3 sequence: CASSPREGIWDNEQFF. The CDR3 coding sequence is TGTGCCAGCAGTCCAAGGGAGGGGATCTGGGATAATGAGCAGTTCTTC. The V gene is TRBV7-8, the J gene TRBJ2-1; the match to TRBD2 covers 7 bases. This CDR3 is built from 16 residues. J lost 7 bases, V lost 6 bases, and 15 bases had no gene match. Per the germline V gene, CDR1 is SGHVS and CDR2 is FQNEAQ.

The V and J genes are TRBV5-1 and TRBJ2-1, with 9 bases identical to TRBD1. CDR3 length: 16 residues. The junction had 6 bases not matched to a gene; V was cut back by 4 bases and J by 1 base. Germline-derived CDR1 and CDR2 are SGHRS and YFSETQ. The CDR3 reads CASSKRQGGSYNEQFF. In nucleotides, the CDR3 is TGCGCCAGCAGCAAAAGACAGGGGGGATCCTACAATGAGCAGTTCTTC.

The V and J genes are TRBV6-5 and TRBJ2-2; perhaps TRBD2 as D (5 bases). The CDR3 loop spans 14 amino acids. Germline V gene data show CDR1 as MNHEY and CDR2 as SVGAGI. V lost 8 bases and J 6 bases, leaving 16 bases between the germline ends. The CDR3 DNA is TGTGCCAGCGGACTCAGAGAGGCCTCCGGGGAGCTGTTTTTT. Translated, it gives CASGLREASGELFF.

This sequence joins TRBV7-9 and TRBJ1-4; 7 nucleotides align to TRBD1. The CDR3 loop spans 15 amino acids. Unmatched junction bases numbered 11, after V lost 5 bases and J lost 8 bases. Germline assignment: CDR1 SEHNR and CDR2 FQNEAQ (reference sequence). The CDR3 loop reads CASSEAGGFEEKLFF. Written as DNA, the CDR3 is TGTGCCAGCAGCGAGGCAGGGGGGTTCGAAGAAAAACTGTTTTTT.